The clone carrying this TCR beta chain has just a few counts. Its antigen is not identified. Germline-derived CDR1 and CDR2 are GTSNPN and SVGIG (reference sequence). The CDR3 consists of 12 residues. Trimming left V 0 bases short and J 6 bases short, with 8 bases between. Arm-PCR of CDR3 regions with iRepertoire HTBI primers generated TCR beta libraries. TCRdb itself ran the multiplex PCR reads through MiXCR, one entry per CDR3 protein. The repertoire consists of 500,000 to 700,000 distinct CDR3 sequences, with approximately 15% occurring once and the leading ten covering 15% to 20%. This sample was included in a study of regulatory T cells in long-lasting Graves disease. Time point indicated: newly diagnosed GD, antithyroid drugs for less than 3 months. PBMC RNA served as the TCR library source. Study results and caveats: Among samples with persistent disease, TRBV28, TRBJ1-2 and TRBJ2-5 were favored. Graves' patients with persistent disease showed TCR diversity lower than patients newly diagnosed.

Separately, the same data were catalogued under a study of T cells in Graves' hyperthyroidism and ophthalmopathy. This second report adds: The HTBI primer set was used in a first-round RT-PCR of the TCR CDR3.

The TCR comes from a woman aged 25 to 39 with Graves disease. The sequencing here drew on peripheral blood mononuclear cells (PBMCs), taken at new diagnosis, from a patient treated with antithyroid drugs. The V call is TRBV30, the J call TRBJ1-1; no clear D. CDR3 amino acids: CAWSVPGSEAFF. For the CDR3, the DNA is TGTGCCTGGAGTGTACCGGGATCTGAAGCTTTCTTT. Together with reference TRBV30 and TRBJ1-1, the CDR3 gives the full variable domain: SQTIHQWPATLVQPVGSPLSLECTVEGTSNPNLYWYRQAAGRGLQLLFYSVGIGQISSEVPQNLSASRPQDRQFILSSKKLLLSDSGFYLCAWSVPGSEAFFGQGTRLTVV.